This T cell receptor (beta chain) stems from a study of graft-versus-host responses after intestinal transplantation. Study as a whole: For two to three years after anti-thymocyte globulin induction, all recipients took tacrolimus and steroids. The study's findings and limits: Some patients had graft-donor T cell macrochimerism, and their allografts showed high graft-versus-host to host-versus-graft clonal ratios. Recipient-marrow GvH clones were detected, some having first appeared in ileum or blood.

The CDR3 consists of 14 residues. Germline loops: CDR1 SGHNT, CDR2 YYREEE (reference sequence). The V end lost 1 base, the J end lost 6 bases, and 10 bases lay between the germline ends. Points on this clone: Its antigen is currently unknown.

Only in-frame clones appear in the TCRdb table, and some are missing; sequencing was by immunoSEQ multiplex PCR. The table records about 92,000 clones, around 86% of them present only once. The specimen comprised unstimulated CD8+ T cells sorted from spleen or lymph node cells, sampled before intestinal transplant. The sequence was obtained from a human donor who received an intestinal transplant. The chain recombines TRBV5-4 with TRBJ2-2; tentatively, D is TRBD1 (6 bases). CDR3 coding DNA: TGTGCCAGCAGCTTGACAGGGATCCCCGGGGAGCTGTTTTTT. Amino acids: CASSLTGIPGELFF.